This TCR beta chain was profiled in a study of cytomegalovirus exposure and HLA in healthy donors. Study-wide points: High sensitivity and specificity were reportedly achieved when the classifier diagnosed cytomegalovirus status.

PCR involved 60 Vbeta and 13 Jbeta primers. Data came from immunoSEQ multiplex PCR; TCRdb stores just in-frame clones and leaves some out. The table shows approximately 150,000 clones, with around 73% occurring only once. Per germline, CDR1 SGHTA and CDR2 FQGNSA. The CDR3 runs 17 residues. The V segment lost 5 bases and the J segment 1 base; nucleotides outside the gene matches: 13. With respect to this clone: No antigen is known for it.

The chain recombines TRBV7-2 with TRBJ2-7; 8 bases are a match to TRBD2. This receptor was taken from a woman in her late teens or twenties in good health and CMV-seropositive. The specimen was PBMCs. The CDR3 spells CASSRFGGGSGSYEQYF. CDR3 bases: TGTGCCAGCAGCCGCTTCGGGGGGGGGAGCGGTTCCTACGAGCAGTACTTC.